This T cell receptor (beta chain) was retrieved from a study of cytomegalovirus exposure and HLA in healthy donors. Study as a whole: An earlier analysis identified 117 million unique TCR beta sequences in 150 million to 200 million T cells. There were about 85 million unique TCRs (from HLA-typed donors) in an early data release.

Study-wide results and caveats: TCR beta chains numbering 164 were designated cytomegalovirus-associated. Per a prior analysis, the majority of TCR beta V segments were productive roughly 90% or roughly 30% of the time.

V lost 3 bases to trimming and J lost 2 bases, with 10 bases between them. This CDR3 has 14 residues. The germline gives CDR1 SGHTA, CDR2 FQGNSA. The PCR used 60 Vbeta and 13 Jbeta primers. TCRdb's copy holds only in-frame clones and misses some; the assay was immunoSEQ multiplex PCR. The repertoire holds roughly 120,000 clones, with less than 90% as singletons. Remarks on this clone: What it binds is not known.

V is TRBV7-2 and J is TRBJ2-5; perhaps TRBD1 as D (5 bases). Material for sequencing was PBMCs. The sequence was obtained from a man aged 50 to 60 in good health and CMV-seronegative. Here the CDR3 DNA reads TGTGCCAGCAGCTTCAGGGCACGGCAAGAGACCCAGTACTTC. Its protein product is CASSFRARQETQYF. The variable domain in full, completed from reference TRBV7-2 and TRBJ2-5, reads GAGVSQSPSNKVTEKGKDVELRCDPISGHTALYWYRQSLGQGLEFLIYFQGNSAPDKSGLPSDRFSAERTGGSVSTLTIQRTQQEDSAVYLCASSFRARQETQYFGPGTRLLVL.